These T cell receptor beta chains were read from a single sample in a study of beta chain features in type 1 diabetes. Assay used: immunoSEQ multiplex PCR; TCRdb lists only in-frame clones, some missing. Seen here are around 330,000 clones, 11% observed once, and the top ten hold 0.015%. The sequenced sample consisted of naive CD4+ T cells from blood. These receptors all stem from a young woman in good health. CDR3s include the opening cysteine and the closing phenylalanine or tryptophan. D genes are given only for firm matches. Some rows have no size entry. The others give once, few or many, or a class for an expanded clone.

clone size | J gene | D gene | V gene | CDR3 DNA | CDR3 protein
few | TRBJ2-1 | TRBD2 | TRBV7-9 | TGTGCCAGCAGCCACCAGGCGGGAGGGTACAATGAGCAGTTCTTC | CASSHQAGGYNEQFF
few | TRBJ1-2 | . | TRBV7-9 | TGTGCCAGCAGCCCGCTAACAGGCTATGGCTACACCTTC | CASSPLTGYGYTF
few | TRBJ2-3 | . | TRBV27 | TGTGCCAGCAGTACACACACAGATACGCAGTATTTT | CASSTHTDTQYF
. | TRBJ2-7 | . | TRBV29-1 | TGCAGCGTTTGGGGGACTGCAACCTACGAGCAGTACTTC | CSVWGTATYEQYF
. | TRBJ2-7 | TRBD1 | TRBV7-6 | TGTGCCAGCAGCTTAGCGCCGGCAGGGGGAATCCACGAGCAGTACTTC | CASSLAPAGGIHEQYF
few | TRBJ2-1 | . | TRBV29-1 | TGCAGCGGGGGGCTCAATGAGCAGTTCTTC | CSGGLNEQFF
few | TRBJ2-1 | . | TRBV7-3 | TGTGCCAGCAGCTTACTGGGGCCACTAAACAATGAGCAGTTCTTC | CASSLLGPLNNEQFF
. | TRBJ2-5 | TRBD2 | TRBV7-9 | TGTGCCAGCAGCCCACCAGGACTAGCGGGAAAAGAGACCCAGTACTTC | CASSPPGLAGKETQYF
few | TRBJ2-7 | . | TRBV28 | TGTGCCAGCAGACCTACAGGCTACTCCTACGAGCAGTACTTC | CASRPTGYSYEQYF
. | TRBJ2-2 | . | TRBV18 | TGTGCCAGCTCACCGAATTCGGTAGTCGGGATGAACACCGGGGAGCTGTTTTTT | CASSPNSVVGMNTGELFF